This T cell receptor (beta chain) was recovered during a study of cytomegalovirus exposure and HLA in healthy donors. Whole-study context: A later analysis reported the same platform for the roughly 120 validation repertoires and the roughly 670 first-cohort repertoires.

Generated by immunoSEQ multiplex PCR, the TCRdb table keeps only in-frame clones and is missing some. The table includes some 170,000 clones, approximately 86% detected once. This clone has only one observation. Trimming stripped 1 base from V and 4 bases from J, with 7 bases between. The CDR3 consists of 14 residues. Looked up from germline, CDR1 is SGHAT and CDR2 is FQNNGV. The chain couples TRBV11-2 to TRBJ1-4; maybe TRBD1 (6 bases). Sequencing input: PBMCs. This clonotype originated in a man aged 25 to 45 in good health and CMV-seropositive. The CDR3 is CASSLARGNEKLFF. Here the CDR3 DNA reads TGTGCCAGCAGCTTAGCCAGGGGTAATGAAAAACTGTTTTTT.